These T cell receptor beta chains were read from a single sample in a study of T-cell memory formation after mild COVID-19. TCRdb recomputed calls from the 5' RACE reads with MiXCR, one row per CDR3 protein. The table lists hundreds of thousands of distinct CDR3 sequences, over 15% of them singletons. The source material was PBMCs or a T cell subset sorted from them (not recorded which). The receptors shown here come from an adult woman who had mild COVID-19 (a few samples of this study predate the infection). Cell type and time point are not known. The conserved cysteine and the conserved F or W are not part of the CDR3 here.

V gene	J gene	CDR3 length	CDR3 protein
TRBV7-3	TRBJ2-7	12	ASSVGGPSYEQY
TRBV7-8	TRBJ2-7	12	ASSLSDLTYEQY
TRBV20-1	TRBJ2-7	15	SARVGGLFGLSYEQY
TRBV4-3	TRBJ2-1	14	ASSQDLGRSNNEQF
TRBV11-2	TRBJ2-1	13	ASSRDLSSYNEQF
TRBV6-2/TRBV6-3	TRBJ1-4	13	ASSSEVGVNEKLF
TRBV6-5	TRBJ2-7	12	ASSYLDTPYEQY
TRBV7-9	TRBJ2-3	14	ASSYHLRSSTDTQY
TRBV3-1	TRBJ2-3	13	ASSLQGARTDTQY
TRBV19	TRBJ2-3	12	ASSIRQDTDTQY
TRBV4-1	TRBJ2-1	14	ASSQDWGGLFDEQF
TRBV7-8	TRBJ2-1	13	ASRNAPGTSNEQF
TRBV18	TRBJ2-7	13	ASSPRGQGSSEQY
TRBV7-9	TRBJ2-5	14	ASSLFRGKYQETQY
TRBV4-2	TRBJ2-5	14	ASSQILRGDQETQY
TRBV7-3	TRBJ2-3	15	ASSLQGGSGRTDTQY
TRBV20-1	TRBJ2-4	13	SARRQGIAKNIQY
TRBV2	TRBJ2-7	9	ASSEAYEQY
TRBV4-1	TRBJ2-7	16	ASSQDSSGGRAIYEQY
TRBV4-3	TRBJ1-2	11	ASSQQGNYGYT
TRBV6-6	TRBJ1-6	13	ASRRRQGFNSPLH
TRBV19	TRBJ2-4	15	ASSIGPPELAKNIQY
TRBV20-1	TRBJ1-2	11	SARGQGNYGYT
TRBV15	TRBJ1-3	12	ATREGVPGNTIY
TRBV27	TRBJ1-6	12	ASSLSYYNSPLH
TRBV18	TRBJ1-6	12	ASSPTGGASPLH
TRBV25-1	TRBJ2-1	12	ASSSTGLSGEQF
TRBV12-3/TRBV12-4	TRBJ2-7	9	AIQGQGKQY
TRBV12-3/TRBV12-4	TRBJ2-2	13	ASSFEIMNTGELF
TRBV27	TRBJ1-2	12	ASSFRGRNYGYT
TRBV12-3/TRBV12-4	TRBJ2-3	13	ASSLYPTSTDTQY
TRBV4-1	TRBJ2-7	12	ASSPPRGTYEQY
TRBV12-3/TRBV12-4	TRBJ2-7	12	ASSFYRESYEQY
TRBV12-3/TRBV12-4	TRBJ2-7	11	ASRGSPSYEQY
TRBV5-4	TRBJ1-1	13	ASSFRTGQRTEAF